These T cell receptor beta chains were read from a single sample in a study of blood T cell repertoires in COVID-19. Profiling relied on immunoSEQ multiplex PCR, and the TCRdb table lists in-frame clones only, not all of them. Of roughly 240,000 clones listed, around four fifths are singletons. The source material was peripheral blood. The receptors come from a woman aged 80 or over with acute or convalescent COVID-19. CDR3s include the opening cysteine and the closing phenylalanine or tryptophan. Each record gives: CDR3 length, J gene, D gene, V gene, CDR3 DNA, CDR3 protein. The D gene is left open where the match is weak.

CDR3 length: 16; J gene: TRBJ2-7; D gene: TRBD1; V gene: TRBV7-9; CDR3 DNA: TGTGCCAGCAGCTTCGCGAGCCGGACAGGCGCCTACGAGCAGTACTTC; CDR3 protein: CASSFASRTGAYEQYF
CDR3 length: 12; J gene: TRBJ2-7; D gene: TRBD1; V gene: TRBV30; CDR3 DNA: TGTGCCTTTTCGGTGACAGGGAGCAAGCAGTACTTC; CDR3 protein: CAFSVTGSKQYF
CDR3 length: 13; J gene: TRBJ2-7; D gene: TRBD1; V gene: TRBV7-2; CDR3 DNA: TGTGCCAGCAGCGTGGGACAGGCCTACGAGCAGTACTTC; CDR3 protein: CASSVGQAYEQYF
CDR3 length: 13; J gene: TRBJ1-2; D gene: NA; V gene: TRBV30; CDR3 DNA: TGTGCCTGGAGTGTACAGGGAAGCTATGGCTACACCTTC; CDR3 protein: CAWSVQGSYGYTF
CDR3 length: 16; J gene: TRBJ2-1; D gene: TRBD1; V gene: TRBV11-2; CDR3 DNA: TGTGCCAGCAGCTTAGCTGGGACAGGGGTCTACAATGAGCAGTTCTTC; CDR3 protein: CASSLAGTGVYNEQFF
CDR3 length: 15; J gene: TRBJ2-4; D gene: TRBD2; V gene: TRBV18; CDR3 DNA: TGTGCCAGCTCACCAAGCGGGAGCGTAGAAAACATTCAGTACTTC; CDR3 protein: CASSPSGSVENIQYF
CDR3 length: 15; J gene: TRBJ2-5; D gene: NA; V gene: TRBV7-9; CDR3 DNA: TGTGCCAGCAGCTTAACTCAGTTGCGGGACGGGACCCAGTACTTC; CDR3 protein: CASSLTQLRDGTQYF
CDR3 length: 16; J gene: TRBJ2-1; D gene: NA; V gene: TRBV7-3; CDR3 DNA: TGTGCCAGCAGCTCCCGAGCGGCTTTCTCCTACAATGAGCAGTTCTTC; CDR3 protein: CASSSRAAFSYNEQFF
CDR3 length: 14; J gene: TRBJ1-2; D gene: NA; V gene: TRBV29-1; CDR3 DNA: TGCAGCGCCTATAATGGGGGCGTTAACTATGGCTACACCTTC; CDR3 protein: CSAYNGGVNYGYTF
CDR3 length: 15; J gene: TRBJ1-4; D gene: NA; V gene: TRBV2; CDR3 DNA: TGTGCCAGCAGTGAAGCCCGGGGTGGGCGGGAAAAACTGTTTTTT; CDR3 protein: CASSEARGGREKLFF
CDR3 length: 15; J gene: TRBJ1-1; D gene: TRBD1; V gene: TRBV18; CDR3 DNA: TGTGCCAGCTCACCGTTTTTATTCGGACAGGGTGAAGCTTTCTTT; CDR3 protein: CASSPFLFGQGEAFF
CDR3 length: 12; J gene: TRBJ2-5; D gene: TRBD2; V gene: TRBV7-2; CDR3 DNA: TGTGCCAGCCGCCTGGGAGGGGAGACCCAGTACTTC; CDR3 protein: CASRLGGETQYF
CDR3 length: 15; J gene: TRBJ2-3; D gene: NA; V gene: TRBV19; CDR3 DNA: TGTGCCAGTAGTAACGGCGGGCCGCGCACAGATACGCAGTATTTT; CDR3 protein: CASSNGGPRTDTQYF
CDR3 length: 17; J gene: TRBJ1-1; D gene: NA; V gene: TRBV5-4; CDR3 DNA: TGTGCCAGCAGCTCTCGGATGGGACTGGGGGAGAACACTGAAGCTTTCTTT; CDR3 protein: CASSSRMGLGENTEAFF
CDR3 length: 14; J gene: TRBJ2-5; D gene: NA; V gene: TRBV7-2; CDR3 DNA: TGTGCCAGCAGCCGTGGGGGGGGCGGAGAGACCCAGTACTTC; CDR3 protein: CASSRGGGGETQYF
CDR3 length: 15; J gene: TRBJ2-7; D gene: TRBD1; V gene: TRBV7-3; CDR3 DNA: TGTGCCAGCAGCTCCGCCGGGACAGGAGTCTACGAGCAGTACTTC; CDR3 protein: CASSSAGTGVYEQYF
CDR3 length: 13; J gene: TRBJ1-2; D gene: TRBD1; V gene: TRBV2; CDR3 DNA: TGTGCCAGCAGGGACAGGGTAAACTATGGCTACACCTTC; CDR3 protein: CASRDRVNYGYTF
CDR3 length: 12; J gene: TRBJ1-1; D gene: NA; V gene: TRBV7-2; CDR3 DNA: TGTGCCAGCAGCTGGGCGAACACTGAAGCTTTCTTT; CDR3 protein: CASSWANTEAFF
CDR3 length: 15; J gene: TRBJ1-4; D gene: NA; V gene: TRBV28; CDR3 DNA: TGTGCCAGCAGTCTGGACAGCGCAACTAATGAAAAACTGTTTTTT; CDR3 protein: CASSLDSATNEKLFF
CDR3 length: 14; J gene: TRBJ1-2; D gene: NA; V gene: TRBV19; CDR3 DNA: TGTGCCAGTAGTACTCTTCTAAGCGGGGGTGGCTACACCTTC; CDR3 protein: CASSTLLSGGGYTF